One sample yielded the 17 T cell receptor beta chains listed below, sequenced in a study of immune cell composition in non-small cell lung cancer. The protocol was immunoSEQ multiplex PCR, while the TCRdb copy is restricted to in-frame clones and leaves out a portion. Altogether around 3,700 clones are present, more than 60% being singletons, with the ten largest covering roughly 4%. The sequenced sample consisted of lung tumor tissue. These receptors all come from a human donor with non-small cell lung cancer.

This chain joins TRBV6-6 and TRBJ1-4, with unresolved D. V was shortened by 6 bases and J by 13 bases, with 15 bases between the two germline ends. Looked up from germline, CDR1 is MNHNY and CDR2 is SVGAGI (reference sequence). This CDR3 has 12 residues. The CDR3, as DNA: TGTGCCAGCAGCGCCCCTTCGGAGGGACTGTTTTTT. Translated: CASSAPSEGLFF.

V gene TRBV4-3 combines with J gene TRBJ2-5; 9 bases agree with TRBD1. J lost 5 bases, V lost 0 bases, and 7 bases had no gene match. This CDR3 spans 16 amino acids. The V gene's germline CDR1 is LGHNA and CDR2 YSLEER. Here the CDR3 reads CASSQDTGGGGETQYF. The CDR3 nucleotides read TGCGCCAGCAGCCAAGATACAGGGGGCGGCGGGGAGACCCAGTACTTC.

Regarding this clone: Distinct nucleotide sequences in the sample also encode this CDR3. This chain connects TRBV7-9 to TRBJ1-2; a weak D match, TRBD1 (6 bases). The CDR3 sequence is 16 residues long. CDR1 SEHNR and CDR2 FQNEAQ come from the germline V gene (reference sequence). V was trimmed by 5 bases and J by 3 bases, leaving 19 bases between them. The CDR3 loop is CASSQQAGVGDYGYTF. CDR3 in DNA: TGTGCCAGCAGCCAACAGGCAGGGGTGGGTGACTATGGCTACACCTTC.

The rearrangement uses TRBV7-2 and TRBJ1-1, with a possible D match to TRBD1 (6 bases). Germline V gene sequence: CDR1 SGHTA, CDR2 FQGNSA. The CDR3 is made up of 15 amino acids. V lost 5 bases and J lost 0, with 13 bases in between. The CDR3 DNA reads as TGTGCCAGCAGCCCACAGGGCCCGGTGAACACTGAAGCTTTCTTT. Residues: CASSPQGPVNTEAFF.

The DNA of the CDR3 is TGTGCCAGCAGGGCAGGAGGGCTCGGCCACGAGCAGTACTTC. It is translated as CASRAGGLGHEQYF. This rearrangement joins TRBV6-5 to TRBJ2-7, with D possibly being TRBD2 (6 bases). The germline V gene has CDR1 MNHEY and CDR2 SVGAGI. The CDR3 has 14 residues. With 6 bases removed from V and 5 bases from J, the gap between germline ends came to 17 bases.

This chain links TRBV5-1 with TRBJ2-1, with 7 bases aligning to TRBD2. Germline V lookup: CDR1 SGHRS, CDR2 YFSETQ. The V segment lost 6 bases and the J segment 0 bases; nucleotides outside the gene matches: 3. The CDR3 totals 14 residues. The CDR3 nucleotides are TGCGCCAGCATGGGGGGGAGCTCCTACAATGAGCAGTTCTTC. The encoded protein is CASMGGSSYNEQFF.

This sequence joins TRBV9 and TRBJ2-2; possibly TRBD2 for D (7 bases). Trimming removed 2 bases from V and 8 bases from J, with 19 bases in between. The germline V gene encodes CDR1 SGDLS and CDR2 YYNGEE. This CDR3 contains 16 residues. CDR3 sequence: CASSVGEGGLQGELFF. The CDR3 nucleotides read TGTGCCAGCAGCGTCGGGGAGGGGGGGTTGCAGGGGGAGCTGTTTTTT.

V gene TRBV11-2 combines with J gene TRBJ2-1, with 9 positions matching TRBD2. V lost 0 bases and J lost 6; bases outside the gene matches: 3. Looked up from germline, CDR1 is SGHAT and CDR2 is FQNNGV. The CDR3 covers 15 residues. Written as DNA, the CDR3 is TGTGCCAGCAGCTTAGACCAGCGGGGGGTCAATGAGCAGTTCTTC. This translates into CASSLDQRGVNEQFF.

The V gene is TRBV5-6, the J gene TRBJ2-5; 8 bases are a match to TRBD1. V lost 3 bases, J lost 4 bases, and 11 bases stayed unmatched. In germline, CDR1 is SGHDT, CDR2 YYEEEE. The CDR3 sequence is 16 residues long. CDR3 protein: CASSSSQGVRGETQYF. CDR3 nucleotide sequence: TGTGCCAGCAGCTCCTCACAGGGGGTCAGAGGAGAGACCCAGTACTTC. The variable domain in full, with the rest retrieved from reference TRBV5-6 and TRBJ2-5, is DAGVTQSPTHLIKTRGQQVTLRCSPKSGHDTVSWYQQALGQGPQFIFQYYEEEERQRGNFPDRFSGHQFPNYSSELNVNALLLGDSALYLCASSSSQGVRGETQYFGPGTRLLVL.

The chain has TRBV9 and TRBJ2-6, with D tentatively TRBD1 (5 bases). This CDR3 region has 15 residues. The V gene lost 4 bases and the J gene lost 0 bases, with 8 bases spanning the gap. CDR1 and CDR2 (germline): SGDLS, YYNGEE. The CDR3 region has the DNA TGTGCCAGCAGCCCCCAGGGCTCTGGGGCCAACGTCCTGACTTTC. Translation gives CASSPQGSGANVLTF.

This CDR3 reads CASSSRDRGDYGYTF. The CDR3 DNA follows: TGTGCCAGCAGCTCCCGGGACAGGGGGGACTATGGCTACACCTTC. The genes are TRBV7-9 and TRBJ1-2; 11 nucleotides align to TRBD1. V lost 4 bases, J lost 3 bases, and 4 bases stayed unmatched. The CDR3 runs 15 residues. Germline CDR1 SEHNR, CDR2 FQNEAQ (reference sequence).

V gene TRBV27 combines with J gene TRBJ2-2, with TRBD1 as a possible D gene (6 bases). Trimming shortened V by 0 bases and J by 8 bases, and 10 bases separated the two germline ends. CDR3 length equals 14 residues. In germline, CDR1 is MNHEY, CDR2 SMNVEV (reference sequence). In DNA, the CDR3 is TGTGCCAGCAGTTTATCGAAAGGGGGAGGGGAGCTGTTTTTT. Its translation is CASSLSKGGGELFF.

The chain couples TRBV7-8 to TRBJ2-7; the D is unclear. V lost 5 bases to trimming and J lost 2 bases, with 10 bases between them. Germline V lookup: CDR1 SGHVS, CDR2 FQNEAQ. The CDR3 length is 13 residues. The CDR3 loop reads CASSIGLAYEQYF. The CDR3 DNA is TGTGCCAGCAGCATCGGTCTTGCCTACGAGCAGTACTTC.

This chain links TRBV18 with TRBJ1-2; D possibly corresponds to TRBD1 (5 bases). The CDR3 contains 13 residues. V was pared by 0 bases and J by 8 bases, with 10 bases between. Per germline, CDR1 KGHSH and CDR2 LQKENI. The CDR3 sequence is CASSPPGGPGYTF. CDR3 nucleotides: TGTGCCAGCTCACCACCGGGGGGTCCAGGCTACACCTTC.

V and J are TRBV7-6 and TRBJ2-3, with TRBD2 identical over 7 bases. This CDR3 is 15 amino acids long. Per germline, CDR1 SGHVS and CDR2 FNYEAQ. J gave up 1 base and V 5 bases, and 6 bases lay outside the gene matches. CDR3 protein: CASSRAGQGTDTQYF. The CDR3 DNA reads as TGTGCCAGCAGCCGAGCGGGGCAGGGCACAGATACGCAGTATTTT.

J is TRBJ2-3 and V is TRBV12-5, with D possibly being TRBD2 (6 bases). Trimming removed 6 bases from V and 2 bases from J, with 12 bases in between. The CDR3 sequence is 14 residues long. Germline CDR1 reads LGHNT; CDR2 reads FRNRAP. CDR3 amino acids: CASGPRELTDTQYF. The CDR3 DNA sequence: TGTGCTAGTGGCCCCCGGGAGCTCACAGATACGCAGTATTTT. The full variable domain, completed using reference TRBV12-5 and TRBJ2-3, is DARVTQTPRHKVTEMGQEVTMRCQPILGHNTVFWYRQTMMQGLELLAYFRNRAPLDDSGMPKDRFSAEMPDATLATLKIQPSEPRDSAVYFCASGPRELTDTQYFGPGTRLTVL.

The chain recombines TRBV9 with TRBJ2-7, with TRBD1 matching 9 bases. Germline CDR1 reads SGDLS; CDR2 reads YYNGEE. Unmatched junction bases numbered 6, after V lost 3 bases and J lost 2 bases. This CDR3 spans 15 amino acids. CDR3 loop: CASSGGQGFTYEQYF. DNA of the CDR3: TGTGCCAGCAGCGGTGGACAGGGGTTCACCTACGAGCAGTACTTC.